Listed here are 10 T cell receptor beta chains from one sample, sequenced in a study of vaccination and CD4 T cells after COVID-19. Cultured CD4+ T-cell DNA underwent Oncomine TCR Beta short-read sequencing. TCRdb re-derived calls from the PCR reads in MiXCR, one entry per CDR3 protein. The sample has fewer than 20,000 distinct CDR3 sequences, about 72% seen once. Treatment: roughly 11-day PBMC culture with coronavirus spike peptide pools or control peptides (ViraFEST assay). Their antigens remain unidentified. Sequencing was done on a sample of CD4+ T cells from blood, cultured in vitro. These receptors came from a human donor who had recovered from COVID-19.

The rearrangement uses TRBV21-1 and TRBJ2-4; the table's D call of TRBD1 was not tested on the DNA. TRBV21-1 is listed as a pseudogene. This CDR3 spans 19 amino acids. CDR3 in DNA: TGTGCCAGCATCACCGGGACAGGGGGCGTGAAAGTGGCCAAAAACATTCAGTACTTC. This gives the protein CASITGTGGVKVAKNIQYF.

The chain carries TRBV12-3 or TRBV12-4 and TRBJ2-7, with D uncertain. V dropped 5 bases and J dropped 3 bases, with 11 bases sitting between them. This CDR3 region has 13 residues. The CDR3 loop is CASSADRDYEQYF. CDR3 DNA: TGTGCCAGCAGTGCAGATAGAGACTACGAGCAGTACTTC.

A word on this clonotype: The junction does not match germline at one end; this may be a read error. The chain carries TRBV20-1 and TRBJ1-1, with 7 bases fitting TRBD1. Germline V gene lookup returns CDR1 DFQATT and CDR2 SNEGSKA (reference sequence). The CDR3 covers 13 residues. The CDR3 loop reads CSANRGSATEVFF. CDR3 nucleotides: TGCAGTGCAAACAGGGGATCGGCCACTGAAGTTTTCTTT.

The chain links TRBV7-8 to TRBJ2-1; the match to TRBD2 covers 11 bases. V dropped 2 bases and J dropped 10; count of bases not matched to a gene: 7. CDR3 length: 15 residues. Germline assignment: CDR1 SGHVS and CDR2 FQNEAQ. CDR3 amino acids: CASSLTSGSILEQFF. Written as DNA, the CDR3 is TGTGCCAGCAGCTTAACTAGCGGGAGCATACTCGAGCAGTTCTTC.

The rearrangement joins TRBV27 to TRBJ1-6; a possible D gene is TRBD1 (5 bases). Looked up from germline, CDR1 is MNHEY and CDR2 is SMNVEV (reference sequence). Trimming removed 3 bases at V and 10 bases at J, with 13 bases between. This CDR3 is built from 14 residues. CDR3 residues: CASSFDQGASPLHF. The DNA of the CDR3 is TGTGCCAGCAGTTTTGACCAGGGAGCCTCACCCCTCCACTTT.

The rearrangement joins TRBV28 to TRBJ2-5; D gene uncertain. This CDR3 spans 12 amino acids. Germline loops: CDR1 MDHEN, CDR2 SYDVKM. Trimming shortened V by 5 bases and J by 9 bases, and 13 bases separated the two germline ends. CDR3 sequence (DNA): TGTGCCAGCAGTCTTTGGGATGGGGCCCAGTACTTC. Translated: CASSLWDGAQYF.

This clonotype has a single count. This chain joins TRBV27 and TRBJ2-5; D gene ambiguous. This CDR3 has 12 amino acids. V lost 7 bases and J lost 0, with 6 bases in between. Germline values: CDR1 MNHEY, CDR2 SMNVEV (reference sequence). The CDR3 DNA follows: TGTGCCAGCATGGGGAACCAAGAGACCCAGTACTTC. Translation gives CASMGNQETQYF.

This chain links TRBV4-1 with TRBJ1-1, with D possibly TRBD1 on 5 matching bases. Per germline, CDR1 MGHRA and CDR2 YSYEKL. The CDR3 runs 18 residues. V lost 5 bases and J 7 bases, leaving 29 bases between the germline ends. DNA for the CDR3: TGCGCCAGCAGCGTTCCCCCCGGGTCAAAGGGACTACCGGATGAAGCTTTCTTT. Protein product: CASSVPPGSKGLPDEAFF.

V and J are TRBV19 and TRBJ1-2; D is possibly TRBD1 (6 bases). Germline V gene sequence: CDR1 LNHDA, CDR2 SQIVND (reference sequence). CDR3 length: 14 amino acids. V lost 4 bases to trimming and J lost 4 bases, with 13 bases between them. The CDR3 protein is CASSSSSTGYGYTF. CDR3 DNA sequence: TGTGCCAGTAGTAGTTCTTCGACAGGCTATGGCTACACCTTC.

V is TRBV19 and J is TRBJ1-5; a weak D match, TRBD1 (6 bases). Per the germline V gene, CDR1 is LNHDA and CDR2 is SQIVND (reference sequence). Trimming took 4 bases from V and 0 from J, leaving 7 bases between them. The CDR3 length is 14 residues. The CDR3 sequence is CASSNRDSNQPQHF. For the CDR3, the DNA is TGTGCCAGTAGTAACAGGGATAGCAATCAGCCCCAGCATTTT. Looking up the rest from reference TRBV19 and TRBJ1-5 gives the full variable domain: DGGITQSPKYLFRKEGQNVTLSCEQNLNHDAMYWYRQDPGQGLRLIYYSQIVNDFQKGDIAEGYSVSREKKESFPLTVTSAQKNPTAFYLCASSNRDSNQPQHFGDGTRLSIL.